Listed below are T cell receptor beta chains from one sample, sequenced in a study of shared clonotypes between healthy human individuals. The method was immunoSEQ multiplex PCR; TCRdb's version includes in-frame clones alone and lacks a portion of them. This sample has millions of clones; more than 90% occur once, and the top ten carry more than 0.12%. The sample taken for sequencing was naive CD4+ T cells sorted from blood. The receptors were sampled from a man in his late teens or twenties in good health. The CDR3 runs from the conserved cysteine through the conserved F or W. A D gene is named only where the DNA matches it firmly. The listing skips clone size in some rows; elsewhere it reads once, few, many or a size class.

v_call	clone_size	d_call	cdr3_length	j_call	cdr3_aa	cdr3_nt
TRBV18	.	.	14	TRBJ2-5	CASSATNIQETQYF	TGTGCCAGCTCAGCGACGAACATCCAAGAGACCCAGTACTTC
TRBV6-1	.	.	14	TRBJ1-5	CASSGGGGYEPQHF	TGTGCCAGCTCTGGGGGGGGCGGATACGAGCCCCAGCATTTT
TRBV29-1	.	.	12	TRBJ2-5	CSVAFSMETQYF	TGCAGCGTCGCTTTTTCTATGGAGACCCAGTACTTC
TRBV25-1	.	.	13	TRBJ1-1	CAKGGGRNTEAFF	TGTGCCAAAGGGGGTGGCAGAAACACTGAAGCTTTCTTT
TRBV4-1	.	.	14	TRBJ1-6	CASSQDDYNSPLHF	TGCGCCAGCAGCCAAGATGACTATAATTCACCCCTCCACTTT
TRBV7-2	.	.	13	TRBJ2-5	CASTSPGSETQYF	TGTGCCAGCACCTCCCCAGGGAGCGAGACCCAGTACTTC
TRBV19	.	TRBD2	14	TRBJ2-5	CASSLPGLWATQYF	TGTGCCAGTAGTCTACCGGGACTATGGGCGACCCAGTACTTC
TRBV4-3	.	.	16	TRBJ1-3	CASSQAQPDKGNTIYF	TGCGCCAGCAGCCAAGCCCAACCCGATAAGGGAAACACCATATATTTT
TRBV5-8	.	TRBD2	16	TRBJ2-5	CASSLALAGGQETQYF	TGTGCCAGCAGCTTGGCCCTAGCGGGGGGGCAAGAGACCCAGTACTTC
TRBV11-2	few	.	11	TRBJ1-2	CASSTDYGYTF	TGTGCCAGCAGTACAGACTATGGCTACACCTTC
TRBV28	.	.	14	TRBJ1-6	CASSPRSYNSPLHF	TGTGCCAGCAGTCCCCGGTCCTATAATTCACCCCTCCACTTT
TRBV2	.	.	13	TRBJ2-7	CASRADRGSEQYF	TGTGCCAGCAGAGCGGATAGAGGGTCCGAGCAGTACTTC
TRBV10-3	.	.	13	TRBJ2-7	CAIMPTSSYEQYF	TGTGCCATCATGCCCACTAGTTCCTACGAGCAGTACTTC
TRBV6-5	.	TRBD1	15	TRBJ1-1	CASGRMGQGNTEAFF	TGTGCCAGCGGCCGGATGGGACAGGGGAACACTGAAGCTTTCTTT
TRBV9	.	TRBD1	18	TRBJ1-4	CASSLGDRVRRTNEKLFF	TGTGCCAGCAGCTTAGGGGACAGGGTAAGAAGGACTAATGAAAAACTGTTTTTT
TRBV6-4	.	.	16	TRBJ2-2	CASSPYGRPNTGELFF	TGTGCCAGCAGTCCCTACGGGAGACCGAACACCGGGGAGCTGTTTTTT
TRBV9	.	TRBD2	16	TRBJ2-2	CASSPGGGANTGELFF	TGTGCCAGCAGCCCCGGCGGGGGGGCCAACACCGGGGAGCTGTTTTTT
TRBV9	once	.	13	TRBJ2-1	CASSVAGYNEQFF	TGTGCCAGCAGCGTAGCGGGATACAATGAGCAGTTCTTC
TRBV30	.	TRBD2	14	TRBJ2-3	CAWSVAGGADTQYF	TGTGCCTGGAGTGTAGCGGGGGGGGCAGATACGCAGTATTTT
TRBV5-1	.	.	13	TRBJ1-2	CASSSRQSYGYTF	TGCGCCAGCAGCTCTAGACAGTCCTATGGCTACACCTTC
TRBV25-1	.	TRBD1	15	TRBJ2-5	CASSSPTGGPETQYF	TGTGCCAGCAGTTCCCCGACAGGGGGCCCGGAGACCCAGTACTTC
TRBV19	.	.	14	TRBJ1-6	CASSTRQVNSPLHF	TGTGCCAGTAGTACCAGACAGGTGAATTCACCCCTCCACTTT
TRBV5-1	.	TRBD2	16	TRBJ2-7	CASSPGAGRASGEQYF	TGCGCCAGCAGCCCCGGAGCCGGGAGGGCCTCTGGCGAGCAGTACTTC
TRBV7-9	.	.	18	TRBJ2-6	CASRTLGTPYNGANVLTF	TGTGCCAGCAGAACACTCGGGACTCCATACAATGGGGCCAACGTCCTGACTTTC
TRBV4-1	.	TRBD1	14	TRBJ1-6	CASSQGQGIFTLHF	TGCGCCAGCAGCCAGGGACAGGGCATTTTCACCCTCCACTTT
TRBV2	few	.	14	TRBJ1-2	CASSEKRVTVGYTF	TGTGCCAGCAGTGAAAAGAGGGTTACGGTTGGCTACACCTTC
TRBV2	.	TRBD1	17	TRBJ1-5	CASKRDRVVDSNQPQHF	TGTGCCAGCAAACGGGACAGGGTGGTAGATAGCAATCAGCCCCAGCATTTT
TRBV4-3	.	.	12	TRBJ1-2	CASSQDRGGYTF	TGCGCCAGCAGCCAAGATAGGGGGGGCTACACCTTC
TRBV21-1	.	.	15	TRBJ2-1	CASSKVGDRSNEQFF	TGTGCCAGCAGCAAAGTGGGGGACAGGAGCAATGAGCAGTTCTTC
TRBV7-9	.	.	15	TRBJ2-7	CASSGPGTSSYEQYF	TGTGCCAGCAGCGGACCCGGGACATCTTCCTACGAGCAGTACTTC
TRBV7-2	.	.	19	TRBJ1-1	CASSLKTLKAFISNTEAFF	TGTGCCAGCAGTCTTAAGACCCTTAAGGCATTTATTTCGAACACTGAAGCTTTCTTT
TRBV7-2	.	.	14	TRBJ2-3	CASSSRRNTDTQYF	TGTGCCAGCAGCTCCAGACGGAACACAGATACGCAGTATTTT
TRBV5-4	.	.	15	TRBJ2-3	CASSAGTHPRDTQYF	TGTGCCAGCAGCGCCGGGACCCACCCCAGAGATACGCAGTATTTT